This TCR beta chain is drawn from a study of spatial heterogeneity in lung cancer. General observations from the study: The study found that expanded intratumoral alpha and beta TCR counts tracked tumor mutation counts.

Notes on this clonotype: Its antigen is undetermined.

CDR1 is SNHLY, CDR2 FYNNEI, per germline. This CDR3 has 17 amino acids. V lost 7 bases, J lost 2 bases, and 13 bases stayed unmatched. TCRdb re-analysed the 5' RACE reads in MiXCR, keeping a single row per CDR3 protein. The table records 8,500 to 10,000 distinct CDR3 sequences, roughly 54% of them present only once. Documented time point: sample taken at primary tumor resection. This rearrangement joins TRBV2 to TRBJ2-3; 9 bases are a match to TRBD2. The source material was lung tumor tissue, sampled at surgery. The TCR was taken from a female donor with early-stage non-small cell lung cancer. CDR3 sequence reads: CASTPAVAGAYTDTQYF. CDR3 in DNA: TGTGCCAGCACCCCTGCCGTAGCGGGGGCTTACACAGATACGCAGTATTTT.